Shown below are 22 T cell receptor beta chains from a single sample sequenced in a study of cytomegalovirus exposure and HLA in healthy donors. With 60 Vbeta and 13 Jbeta primers, the PCR was carried out. Profiled with immunoSEQ multiplex PCR; TCRdb holds only in-frame clones, not every one. The top ten hold 2.5% to 3.5% of the sample, which has 130,000 to 150,000 clones, 70% to 80% seen once. The sample was PBMCs. These receptor sequences come from a female donor in good health and CMV-seronegative.

A single count supports this clone. J is TRBJ1-4 and V is TRBV29-1; D is unclear. This CDR3 has 13 amino acids. Deletions cut 5 bases from V and 6 bases from J, with 13 bases between. In germline, CDR1 is SQVTM, CDR2 ANQGSEA. This CDR3 reads CSVTDTLYEKLFF. The CDR3 DNA sequence: TGCAGCGTTACTGACACATTGTATGAAAAACTGTTTTTT. Full variable domain (missing parts from reference TRBV29-1 and TRBJ1-4): SAVISQKPSRDICQRGTSLTIQCQVDSQVTMMFWYRQQPGQSLTLIATANQGSEATYESGFVIDKFPISRPNLTFSTLTVSNMSPEDSSIYLCSVTDTLYEKLFFGSGTQLSVL.

V gene TRBV5-1 combines with J gene TRBJ2-2; D is perhaps TRBD1 (6 bases). V dropped 1 base and J dropped 3 bases, with 7 bases sitting between them. CDR3 length: 14 amino acids. CDR1 is SGHRS and CDR2 is YFSETQ in the germline V gene. In DNA, the CDR3 is TGCGCCAGCAGCTTGCAGGGGTACACCGGGGAGCTGTTTTTT. This codes for CASSLQGYTGELFF.

The chain carries TRBV5-1 and TRBJ2-7; the D gene is possibly TRBD2 (6 bases). V gave up 0 bases and J gave up 2 bases, with 9 bases separating them. CDR3 size: 14 residues. Germline CDR1 is SGHRS and CDR2 is YFSETQ. The CDR3 bases are TGCGCCAGCAGCTTGGGCGGGAAGGCCTACGAGCAGTACTTC. This gives the protein CASSLGGKAYEQYF.

V usage is TRBV5-1 and J usage is TRBJ2-7, with TRBD2 identical over 9 bases. In germline, CDR1 is SGHRS, CDR2 YFSETQ. V shed 4 bases and J 3 bases; nucleotides not matched to a gene: 8. The length of the CDR3 is 15 residues. The CDR3 bases are TGCGCCAGCAGCCCCCTGGCGGGAGGGCGCTACGAGCAGTACTTC. Its protein is CASSPLAGGRYEQYF.

The gene calls are TRBV5-4 and TRBJ2-5, with a weak D call TRBD1 (5 bases). From germline, CDR1 is SGHNT and CDR2 YYREEE (reference sequence). Between the trimmed V and J ends, which lost 0 bases and 5 bases, there was a span of 11 bases. The CDR3 is 14 residues long. The CDR3 nucleotides read TGTGCCAGCAGCTTGGATCAGGGAAGGGAGACCCAGTACTTC. Translating gives CASSLDQGRETQYF.

V gene TRBV6-4 combines with J gene TRBJ2-1, with D perhaps TRBD1 (7 bases). V dropped 5 bases and J dropped 8 bases, with 22 bases sitting between them. The CDR3 consists of 16 residues. CDR1 MRHNA and CDR2 SNTAGT come from the germline V gene. The CDR3 region is CASSMGQTFGGDEQFF. CDR3 bases: TGTGCCAGCAGTATGGGACAGACCTTCGGCGGGGATGAGCAGTTCTTC.

This clone occurred once. V is TRBV4-3 and J is TRBJ1-6, with D unresolved. The CDR3 is made up of 13 amino acids. Trimming took 0 bases from V and 11 from J, leaving 8 bases between them. Germline V lookup: CDR1 LGHNA, CDR2 YSLEER. CDR3 in amino acids: CASSQDITAPLHF. In DNA, the CDR3 is TGCGCCAGCAGCCAAGATATTACAGCACCCCTCCACTTT.

The chain employs TRBV19 and TRBJ1-2; the D is unclear. The ends were cut back, 4 bases at V and 4 bases at J, with 13 bases in the middle. In germline, CDR1 is LNHDA, CDR2 SQIVND (reference sequence). This CDR3 has 14 amino acids. CDR3 sequence: CASSSGIRGYGYTF. The CDR3 region has the DNA TGTGCCAGTAGTAGCGGAATTCGGGGCTATGGCTACACCTTC.

The J gene is TRBJ2-1, the V gene TRBV7-9; D is perhaps TRBD2 (6 bases). Germline loops: CDR1 SEHNR, CDR2 FQNEAQ (reference sequence). The CDR3 runs to 15 residues. Trimming took 4 bases from V and 0 from J, leaving 10 bases between them. CDR3 nucleotides: TGTGCCAGCAGCTCTCGGGGGAGCTCCTACAATGAGCAGTTCTTC. It encodes CASSSRGSSYNEQFF. Full variable domain (remainder filled in from reference TRBV7-9 and TRBJ2-1): DTGVSQNPRHKITKRGQNVTFRCDPISEHNRLYWYRQTLGQGPEFLTYFQNEAQLEKSRLLSDRFSAERPKGSFSTLEIQRTEQGDSAMYLCASSSRGSSYNEQFFGPGTRLTVL.

V usage is TRBV29-1 and J usage is TRBJ1-6; D gene ambiguous. This CDR3 contains 11 residues. V was trimmed by 5 bases and J by 8 bases, leaving 7 bases between them. CDR1 and CDR2 (germline): SQVTM, ANQGSEA. The CDR3 reads CSVSRDSPLHF. In nucleotides, the CDR3 is TGCAGCGTTTCTCGCGATTCACCCCTCCACTTT.

The chain uses TRBV2 and TRBJ2-7, with D possibly TRBD1 on 5 matching bases. Germline V lookup: CDR1 SNHLY, CDR2 FYNNEI. The germline V and J ends were trimmed by 7 bases and 4 bases, with 11 bases remaining between them. There are 12 residues in the CDR3. In DNA form, the CDR3 reads TGTGCCAGCAAACAGGAGTCGTACGAGCAGTACTTC. Amino acids: CASKQESYEQYF. Drawing the rest from reference TRBV2 and TRBJ2-7, the complete variable domain is EPEVTQTPSHQVTQMGQEVILRCVPISNHLYFYWYRQILGQKVEFLVSFYNNEISEKSEIFDDQFSVERPDGSNFTLKIRSTKLEDSAMYFCASKQESYEQYFGPGTRLTVT.

The DNA of the CDR3 is TGTGCCAGCAGTTTAGGGGCCCGAAGGAGCTCCTACAATGAGCAGTTCTTC. Its translation is CASSLGARRSSYNEQFF. The V and J genes are TRBV28 and TRBJ2-1; tentatively, D is TRBD1 (5 bases). V was clipped by 2 bases and J by 0 bases, with 14 bases between them. From germline, CDR1 is MDHEN and CDR2 SYDVKM. This CDR3 contains 17 residues.

V is TRBV5-4 and J is TRBJ2-1; 9 bases line up with TRBD2. There are 16 residues in the CDR3. The J segment lost 10 bases and the V segment lost 0 bases, leaving 11 bases of the junction unmatched. Germline loops: CDR1 SGHNT, CDR2 YYREEE (reference sequence). The CDR3: CASSLAGGGALWEQFF. The CDR3 nucleotides read TGTGCCAGCAGCTTGGCCGGCGGGGGGGCCTTGTGGGAGCAGTTCTTC.

This clone has a handful of counts. The chain couples TRBV6-1 to TRBJ2-7; 10 bases are shared with TRBD1. Germline CDR1 and CDR2: MNHNS and SASEGT. The junction had 10 bases not matched to a gene; V was cut back by 8 bases and J by 6 bases. The CDR3 runs 14 residues. This CDR3 reads CASDRTGGSLEQYF. In DNA form, the CDR3 reads TGTGCCAGCGATCGGACAGGGGGTTCTCTCGAGCAGTACTTC.

This rearrangement joins TRBV10-3 to TRBJ2-7; 13 positions match TRBD2. Germline V lookup: CDR1 ENHRY, CDR2 SYGVKD. J lost 7 bases, V lost 0 bases, and 3 bases had no gene match. The length of the CDR3 is 15 residues. CDR3 amino acids: CAISESTSGRQEQYF. CDR3 nucleotide sequence: TGTGCCATCAGTGAGTCGACTAGCGGGAGGCAGGAGCAGTACTTC.

The J gene is TRBJ2-2, the V gene TRBV14, with D tentatively TRBD1 (8 bases). The CDR3 is made up of 16 amino acids. The germline V gene has CDR1 SGHDN and CDR2 FVKESK. V was shortened by 4 bases and J by 4 bases, with 16 bases between the two germline ends. The CDR3 reads CASSRRTGRATGELFF. The CDR3 nucleotides are TGTGCCAGCAGCCGTCGGACAGGGAGGGCCACCGGGGAGCTGTTTTTT.

The chain joins TRBV30 to TRBJ1-5; D is undetermined. CDR3 length: 16 residues. Trimming left V 0 bases short and J 1 base short, with 13 bases between. The germline V gene encodes CDR1 GTSNPN and CDR2 SVGIG (reference sequence). CDR3 amino acids: CAWSVRRGGSNQPQHF. In DNA form, the CDR3 reads TGTGCCTGGAGTGTACGACGGGGAGGAAGCAATCAGCCCCAGCATTTT.

The chain has TRBV28 and TRBJ1-4; D is uncertain. The V gene's germline CDR1 is MDHEN and CDR2 SYDVKM. V gave up 3 bases and J gave up 3 bases, with 5 bases separating them. The CDR3 spans 13 residues. CDR3 in amino acids: CASSFFANEKLFF. The CDR3 DNA reads TGTGCCAGCAGTTTTTTCGCTAATGAAAAACTGTTTTTT.

This chain links TRBV27 with TRBJ2-5; a weak D match, TRBD2 (6 bases). Trimming took 2 bases from V and 3 from J, leaving 10 bases between them. This CDR3 contains 14 residues. The V gene's germline CDR1 is MNHEY and CDR2 SMNVEV (reference sequence). The CDR3 spells CASSLGAGKETQYF. In DNA, the CDR3 is TGTGCCAGCAGTTTAGGGGCGGGGAAAGAGACCCAGTACTTC.

The chain employs TRBV5-1 and TRBJ1-1; 9 positions agree with TRBD1. The germline V gene encodes CDR1 SGHRS and CDR2 YFSETQ. There are 15 residues in the CDR3. Trimming took 4 bases from V and 1 from J; bases not matched to a gene: 5. The CDR3 region is CASSIGTGTNTEAFF. CDR3 nucleotide sequence: TGCGCCAGCAGCATCGGGACAGGGACGAACACTGAAGCTTTCTTT.

V usage is TRBV5-1 and J usage is TRBJ2-5, with D possibly TRBD2 on 5 matching bases. The V end was cut by 1 base, the J end by 4 bases, with 11 bases between. CDR3 length: 14 residues. Germline assignment: CDR1 SGHRS and CDR2 YFSETQ. The CDR3 nucleotides are TGCGCCAGCAGCTTGTTTAGGACTCGAGAGACCCAGTACTTC. Amino acid sequence: CASSLFRTRETQYF. Drawing the rest from reference TRBV5-1 and TRBJ2-5, the complete variable domain is KAGVTQTPRYLIKTRGQQVTLSCSPISGHRSVSWYQQTPGQGLQFLFEYFSETQRNKGNFPGRFSGRQFSNSRSEMNVSTLELGDSALYLCASSLFRTRETQYFGPGTRLLVL.

The J gene is TRBJ1-2, the V gene TRBV7-9; 7 nucleotides agree with TRBD1. Unmatched junction bases numbered 18, after V lost 6 bases and J lost 5 bases. The length of the CDR3 is 17 residues. Germline V gene sequence: CDR1 SEHNR, CDR2 FQNEAQ (reference sequence). The CDR3 nucleotides are TGTGCCAGCAGTCCCGTCGACGGGACAGAGGCCTCTTATGGCTACACCTTC. Translating gives CASSPVDGTEASYGYTF.